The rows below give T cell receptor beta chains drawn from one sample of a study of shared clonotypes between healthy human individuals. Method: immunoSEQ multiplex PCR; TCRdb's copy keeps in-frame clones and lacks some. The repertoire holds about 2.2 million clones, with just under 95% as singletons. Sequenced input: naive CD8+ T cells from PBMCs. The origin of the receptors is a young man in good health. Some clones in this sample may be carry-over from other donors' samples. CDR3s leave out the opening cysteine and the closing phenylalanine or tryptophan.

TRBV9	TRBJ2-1	ASSPGLSVNEQF
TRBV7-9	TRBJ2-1	ASSLTGTSGRAGGEQF
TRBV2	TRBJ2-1	ASSITREQF
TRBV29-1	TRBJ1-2	SVPQGGYDGYT
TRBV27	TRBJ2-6	ASSRGTGGVAGANVLT
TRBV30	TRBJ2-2	AWSALSGRDTGELF
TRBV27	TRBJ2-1	ASSFRHEQF
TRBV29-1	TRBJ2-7	SVAGVLYEQY
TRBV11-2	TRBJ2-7	ASSLDARVPYEQY
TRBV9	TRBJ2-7	ASSVGRTGEQY
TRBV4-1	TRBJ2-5	ASSLIGGAQETQY
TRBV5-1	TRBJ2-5	ASSLGPPVRLAVSQETQY
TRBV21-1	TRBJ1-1	ASSRRGQGDDTEAF
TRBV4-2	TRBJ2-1	ASSQEEPARVDEQF
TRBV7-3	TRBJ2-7	ASSLGGGYEQY
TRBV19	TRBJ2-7	ASNSLAGGPNEQY
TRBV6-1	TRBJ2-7	ASSEWRYEQY